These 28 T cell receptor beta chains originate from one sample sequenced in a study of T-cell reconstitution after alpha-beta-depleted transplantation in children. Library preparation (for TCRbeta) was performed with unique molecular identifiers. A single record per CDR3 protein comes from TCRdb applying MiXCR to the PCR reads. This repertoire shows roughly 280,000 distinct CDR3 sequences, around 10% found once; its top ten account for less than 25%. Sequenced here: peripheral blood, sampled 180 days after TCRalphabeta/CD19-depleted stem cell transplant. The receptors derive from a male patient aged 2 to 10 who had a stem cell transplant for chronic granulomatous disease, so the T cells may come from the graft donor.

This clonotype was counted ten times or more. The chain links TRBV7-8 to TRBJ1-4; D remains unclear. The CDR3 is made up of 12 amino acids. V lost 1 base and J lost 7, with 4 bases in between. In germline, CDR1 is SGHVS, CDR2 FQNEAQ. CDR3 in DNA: TGTGCCAGCAGCTTAGTCGGTGAAAAACTGTTTTTT. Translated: CASSLVGEKLFF.

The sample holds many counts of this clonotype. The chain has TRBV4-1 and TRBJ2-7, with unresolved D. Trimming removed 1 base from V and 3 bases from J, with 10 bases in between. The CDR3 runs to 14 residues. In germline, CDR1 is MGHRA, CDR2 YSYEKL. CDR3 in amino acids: CASSQVVPYYEQYF. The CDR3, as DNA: TGCGCCAGCAGCCAAGTGGTACCTTACTACGAGCAGTACTTC.

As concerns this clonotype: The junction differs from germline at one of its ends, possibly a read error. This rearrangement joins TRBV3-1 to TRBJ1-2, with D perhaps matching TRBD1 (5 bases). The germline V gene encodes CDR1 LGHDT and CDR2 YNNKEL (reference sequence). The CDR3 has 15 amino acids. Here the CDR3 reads CAGSPLGGDVYGYTF. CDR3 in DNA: TGTGCCGGCAGCCCACTAGGAGGGGATGTCTATGGCTACACCTTC.

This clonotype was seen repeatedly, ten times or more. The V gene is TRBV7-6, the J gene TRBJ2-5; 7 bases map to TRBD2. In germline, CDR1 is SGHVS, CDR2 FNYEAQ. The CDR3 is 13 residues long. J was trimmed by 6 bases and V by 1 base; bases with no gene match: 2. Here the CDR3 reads CASSLGGSQTQYF. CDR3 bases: TGTGCCAGCAGCTTAGGCGGGAGCCAGACCCAGTACTTC.

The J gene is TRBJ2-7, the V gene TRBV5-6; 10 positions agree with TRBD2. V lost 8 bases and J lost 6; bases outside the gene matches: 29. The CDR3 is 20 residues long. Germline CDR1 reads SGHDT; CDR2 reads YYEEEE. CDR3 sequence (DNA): TGTGCCAGGGGCCCCCGGCGACTGAGAGCGGGGGGGCGAATCGGAGGCGAGCAGTACTTC. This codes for CARGPRRLRAGGRIGGEQYF.

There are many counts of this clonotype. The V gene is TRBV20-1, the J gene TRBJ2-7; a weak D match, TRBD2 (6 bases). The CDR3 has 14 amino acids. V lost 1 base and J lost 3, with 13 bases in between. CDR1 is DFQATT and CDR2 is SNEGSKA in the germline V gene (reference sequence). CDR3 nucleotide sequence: TGCAGTGCTAGAGGACCGGGACTTGTCTACGAGCAGTACTTC. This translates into CSARGPGLVYEQYF.

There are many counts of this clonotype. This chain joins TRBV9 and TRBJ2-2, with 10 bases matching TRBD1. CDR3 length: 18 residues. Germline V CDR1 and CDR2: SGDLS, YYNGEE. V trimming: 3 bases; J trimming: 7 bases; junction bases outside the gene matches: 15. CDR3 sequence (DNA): TGTGCCAGCAGCGCCCGTCGGGGACAGGGGAATCTTGGCGGGGAGCTGTTTTTT. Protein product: CASSARRGQGNLGGELFF.

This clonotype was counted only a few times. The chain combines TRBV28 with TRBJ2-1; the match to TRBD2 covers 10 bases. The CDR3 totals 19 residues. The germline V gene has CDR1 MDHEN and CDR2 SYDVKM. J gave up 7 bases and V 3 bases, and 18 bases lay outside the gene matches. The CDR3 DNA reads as TGTGCCAGCAGTTTTTTGGCCTCCTTAGCGGGAGGATCCCCGAATGAGCAGTTCTTC. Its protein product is CASSFLASLAGGSPNEQFF.

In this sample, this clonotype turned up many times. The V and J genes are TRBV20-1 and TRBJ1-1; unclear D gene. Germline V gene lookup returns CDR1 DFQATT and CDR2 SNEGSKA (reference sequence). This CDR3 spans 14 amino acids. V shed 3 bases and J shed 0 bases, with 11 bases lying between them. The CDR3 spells CSARLGRLNTEAFF. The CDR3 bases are TGCAGTGCTAGGCTCGGACGATTGAACACTGAAGCTTTCTTT.

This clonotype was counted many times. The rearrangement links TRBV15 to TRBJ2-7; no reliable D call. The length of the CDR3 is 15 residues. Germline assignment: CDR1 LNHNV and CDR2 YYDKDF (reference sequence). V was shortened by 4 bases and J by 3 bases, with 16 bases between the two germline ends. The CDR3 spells CATSNHWTDHYEQYF. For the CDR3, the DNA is TGTGCCACCAGCAACCATTGGACGGACCACTACGAGCAGTACTTC.

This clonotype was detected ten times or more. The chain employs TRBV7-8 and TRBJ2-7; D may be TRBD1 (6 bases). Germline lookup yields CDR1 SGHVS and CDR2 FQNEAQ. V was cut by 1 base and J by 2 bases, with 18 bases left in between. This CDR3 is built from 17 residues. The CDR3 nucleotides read TGTGCCAGCAGCTTAGGGGGATACAGGGAGAAGGCCTACGAGCAGTACTTC. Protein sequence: CASSLGGYREKAYEQYF.

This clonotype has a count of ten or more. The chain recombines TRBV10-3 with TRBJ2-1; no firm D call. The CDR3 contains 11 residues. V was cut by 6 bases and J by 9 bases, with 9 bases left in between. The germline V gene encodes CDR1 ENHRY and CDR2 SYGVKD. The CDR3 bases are TGTGCCATCAGGAGCGACGGTGAGCAGTTCTTC. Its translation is CAIRSDGEQFF.

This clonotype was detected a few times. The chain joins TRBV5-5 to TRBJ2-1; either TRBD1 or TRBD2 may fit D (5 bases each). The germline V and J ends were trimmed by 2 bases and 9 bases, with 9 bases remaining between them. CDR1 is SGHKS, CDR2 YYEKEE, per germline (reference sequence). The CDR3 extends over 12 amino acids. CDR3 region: CASSFHGGEQFF. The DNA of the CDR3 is TGTGCCAGCAGCTTCCATGGGGGTGAGCAGTTCTTC.

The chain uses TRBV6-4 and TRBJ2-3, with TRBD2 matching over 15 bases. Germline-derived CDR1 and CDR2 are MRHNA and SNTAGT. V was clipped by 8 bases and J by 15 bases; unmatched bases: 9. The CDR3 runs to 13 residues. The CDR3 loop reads CASAGTSGRPTYF. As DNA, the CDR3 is TGTGCCAGCGCAGGGACTAGCGGGAGGCCCACATATTTT.

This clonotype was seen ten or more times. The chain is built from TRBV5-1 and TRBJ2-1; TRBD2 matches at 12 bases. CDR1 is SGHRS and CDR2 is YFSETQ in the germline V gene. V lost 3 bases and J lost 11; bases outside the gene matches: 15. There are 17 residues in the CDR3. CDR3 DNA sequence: TGCGCCAGCAGCTGGGGACCCGGGACTAGCGGGTCTGGGAAGCAGTTCTTC. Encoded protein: CASSWGPGTSGSGKQFF.

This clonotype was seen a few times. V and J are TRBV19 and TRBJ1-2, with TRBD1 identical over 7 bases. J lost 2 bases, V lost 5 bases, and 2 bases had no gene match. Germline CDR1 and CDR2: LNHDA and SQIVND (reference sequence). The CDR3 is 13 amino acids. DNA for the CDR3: TGTGCCAGTAGTCCGGACAGGAACTATGGCTACACCTTC. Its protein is CASSPDRNYGYTF.

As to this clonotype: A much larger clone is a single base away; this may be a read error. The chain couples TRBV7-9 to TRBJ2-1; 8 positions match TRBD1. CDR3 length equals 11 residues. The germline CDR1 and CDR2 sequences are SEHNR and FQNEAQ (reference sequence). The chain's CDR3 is CASSSGGSQLF. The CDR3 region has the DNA TGTGCCAGCAGCTCAGGGGGCTCTCAGCTCTTC.

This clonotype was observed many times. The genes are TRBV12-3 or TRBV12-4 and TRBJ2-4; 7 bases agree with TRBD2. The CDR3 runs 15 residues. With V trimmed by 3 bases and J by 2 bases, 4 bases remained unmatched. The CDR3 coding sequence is TGTGCCAGCAGTTTTGGGGGGGGGTCCAAAAACATTCAGTACTTC. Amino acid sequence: CASSFGGGSKNIQYF.

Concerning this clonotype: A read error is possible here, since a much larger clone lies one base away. CDR3 sequence: CASSQERGGQVKTQYF. The CDR3 DNA reads TGTGCCAGCAGCCAAGAACGGGGGGGCCAAGTGAAGACCCAGTACTTC. The chain uses TRBV4-2 and TRBJ2-5; 8 bases agree with TRBD2. The ends lost 0 bases at V and 6 bases at J; junction bases unmatched: 9. Germline V CDR1 and CDR2: LGHNA, YNFKEQ. The CDR3 is made up of 16 amino acids.

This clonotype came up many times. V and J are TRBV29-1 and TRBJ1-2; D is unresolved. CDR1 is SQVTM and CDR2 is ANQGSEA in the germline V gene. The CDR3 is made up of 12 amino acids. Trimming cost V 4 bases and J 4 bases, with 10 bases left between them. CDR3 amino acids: CSVAQTGYGYTF. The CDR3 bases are TGCAGCGTTGCACAGACGGGCTATGGCTACACCTTC.

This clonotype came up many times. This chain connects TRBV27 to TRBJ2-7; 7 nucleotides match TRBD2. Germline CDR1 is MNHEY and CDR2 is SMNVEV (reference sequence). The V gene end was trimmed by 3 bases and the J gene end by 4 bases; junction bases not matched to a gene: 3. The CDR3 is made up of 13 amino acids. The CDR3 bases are TGTGCCAGCAGTTTTGGGGGGGGATACGAGCAGTACTTC. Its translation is CASSFGGGYEQYF.

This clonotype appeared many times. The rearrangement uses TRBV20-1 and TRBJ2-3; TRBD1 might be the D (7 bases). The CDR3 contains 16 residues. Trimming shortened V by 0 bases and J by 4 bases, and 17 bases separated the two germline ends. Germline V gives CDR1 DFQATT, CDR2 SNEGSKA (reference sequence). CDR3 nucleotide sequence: TGCAGTGCTAGAGATCTCACCAGGGGGGACGCAGATACGCAGTATTTT. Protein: CSARDLTRGDADTQYF.

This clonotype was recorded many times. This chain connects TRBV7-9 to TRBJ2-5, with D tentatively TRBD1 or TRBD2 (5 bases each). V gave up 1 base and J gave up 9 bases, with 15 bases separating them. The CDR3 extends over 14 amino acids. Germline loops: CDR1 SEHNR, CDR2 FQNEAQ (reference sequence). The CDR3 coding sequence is TGTGCCAGCAGCTTAGACGGGGACCTGGTATCCCAGTACTTC. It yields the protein CASSLDGDLVSQYF.

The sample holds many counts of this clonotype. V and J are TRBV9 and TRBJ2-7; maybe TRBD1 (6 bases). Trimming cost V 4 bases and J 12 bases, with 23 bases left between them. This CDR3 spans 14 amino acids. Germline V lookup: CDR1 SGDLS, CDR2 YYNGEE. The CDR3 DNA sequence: TGTGCCAGCAGCCCGCACAGGGTTCAAGAAGGCTTGTACTTC. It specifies CASSPHRVQEGLYF. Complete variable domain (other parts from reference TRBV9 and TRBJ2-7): DSGVTQTPKHLITATGQRVTLRCSPRSGDLSVYWYQQSLDQGLQFLIQYYNGEERAKGNILERFSAQQFPDLHSELNLSSLELGDSALYFCASSPHRVQEGLYFGPGTRLTVT.

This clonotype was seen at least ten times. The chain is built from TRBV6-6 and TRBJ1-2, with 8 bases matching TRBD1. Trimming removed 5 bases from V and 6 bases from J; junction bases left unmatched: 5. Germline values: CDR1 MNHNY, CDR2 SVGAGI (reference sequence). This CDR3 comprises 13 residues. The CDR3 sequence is CASSRSTGDGYTF. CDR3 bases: TGTGCCAGCAGTCGCTCGACAGGGGATGGCTACACCTTC.

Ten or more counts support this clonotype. DNA for the CDR3: TGTGCCAGCAGTGAATTATTCGGCACAGATACGCAGTATTTT. It codes for CASSELFGTDTQYF. The chain is built from TRBV27 and TRBJ2-3; D gene ambiguous. Germline CDR1 and CDR2: MNHEY and SMNVEV (reference sequence). Trimming stripped 5 bases from V and 1 base from J, with 10 bases between. This CDR3 region has 14 residues.

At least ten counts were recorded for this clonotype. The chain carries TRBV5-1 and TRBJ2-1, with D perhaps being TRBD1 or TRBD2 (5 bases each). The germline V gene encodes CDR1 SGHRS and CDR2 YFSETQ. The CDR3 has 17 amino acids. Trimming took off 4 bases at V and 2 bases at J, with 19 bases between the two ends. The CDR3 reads CASSQPPGTGPYNEQFF. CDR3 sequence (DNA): TGCGCCAGCAGCCAGCCTCCGGGGACGGGCCCCTACAATGAGCAGTTCTTC.

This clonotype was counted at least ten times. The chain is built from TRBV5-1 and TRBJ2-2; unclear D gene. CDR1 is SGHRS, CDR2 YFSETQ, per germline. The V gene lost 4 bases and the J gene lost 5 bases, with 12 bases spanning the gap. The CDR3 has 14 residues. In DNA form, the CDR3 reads TGCGCCAGCAGCCCCACCACTACGACCGGGGAGCTGTTTTTT. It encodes CASSPTTTTGELFF.